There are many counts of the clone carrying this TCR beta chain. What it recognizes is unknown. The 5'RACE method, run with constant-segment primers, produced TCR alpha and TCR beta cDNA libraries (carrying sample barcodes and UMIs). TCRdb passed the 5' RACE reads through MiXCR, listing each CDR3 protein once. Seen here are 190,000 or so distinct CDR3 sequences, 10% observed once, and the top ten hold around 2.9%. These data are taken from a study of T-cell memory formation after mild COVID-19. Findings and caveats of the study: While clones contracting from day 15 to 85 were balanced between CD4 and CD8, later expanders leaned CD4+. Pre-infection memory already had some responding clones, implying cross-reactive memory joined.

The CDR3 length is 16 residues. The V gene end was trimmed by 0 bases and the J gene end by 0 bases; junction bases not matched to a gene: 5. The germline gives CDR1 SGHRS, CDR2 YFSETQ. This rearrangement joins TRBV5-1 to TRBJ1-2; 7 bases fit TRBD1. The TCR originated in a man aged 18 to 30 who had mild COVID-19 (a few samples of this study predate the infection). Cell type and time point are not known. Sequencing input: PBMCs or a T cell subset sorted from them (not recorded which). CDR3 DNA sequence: TGCGCCAGCAGCTTGGCCCCGGGACAGACTAACTATGGCTACACCTTC. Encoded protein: CASSLAPGQTNYGYTF.